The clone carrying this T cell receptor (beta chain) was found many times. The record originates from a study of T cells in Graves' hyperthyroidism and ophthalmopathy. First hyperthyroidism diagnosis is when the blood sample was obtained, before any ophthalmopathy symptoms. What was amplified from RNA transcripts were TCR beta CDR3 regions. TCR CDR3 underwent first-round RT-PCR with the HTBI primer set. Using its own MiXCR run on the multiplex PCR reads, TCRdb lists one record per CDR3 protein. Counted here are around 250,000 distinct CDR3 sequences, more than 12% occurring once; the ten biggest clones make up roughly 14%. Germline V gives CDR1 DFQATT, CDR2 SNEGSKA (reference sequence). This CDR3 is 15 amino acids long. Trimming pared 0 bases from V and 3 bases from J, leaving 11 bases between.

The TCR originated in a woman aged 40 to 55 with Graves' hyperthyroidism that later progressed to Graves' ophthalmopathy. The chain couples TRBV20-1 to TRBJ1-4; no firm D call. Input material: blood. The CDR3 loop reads CSARDPGGSNEKLFF. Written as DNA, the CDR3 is TGCAGTGCTAGAGATCCCGGCGGTTCTAATGAAAAACTGTTTTTT.